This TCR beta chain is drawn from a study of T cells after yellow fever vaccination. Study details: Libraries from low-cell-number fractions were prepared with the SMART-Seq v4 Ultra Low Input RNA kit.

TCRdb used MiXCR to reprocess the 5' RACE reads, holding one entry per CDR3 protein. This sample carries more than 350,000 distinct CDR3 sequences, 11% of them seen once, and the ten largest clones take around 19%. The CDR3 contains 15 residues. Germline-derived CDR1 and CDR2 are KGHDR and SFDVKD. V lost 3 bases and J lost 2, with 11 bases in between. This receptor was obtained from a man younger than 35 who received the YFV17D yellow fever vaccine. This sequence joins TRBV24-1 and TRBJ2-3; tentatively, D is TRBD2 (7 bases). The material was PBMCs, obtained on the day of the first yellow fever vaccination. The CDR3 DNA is TGTGCCACCAGTGATCCTCGGGGGGCCACAGATACGCAGTATTTT. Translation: CATSDPRGATDTQYF.